This T cell receptor beta chain was identified during a study of blood T cell repertoires in COVID-19. Study-wide context: Samples representing acute and convalescent COVID-19 were sourced from the United States, Italy and Spain. From T cells, B-cell-depleted T cells, or PBMCs came the material, which was cDNA or gDNA.

CDR1 and CDR2 from the germline V gene are LGHNT and FRNRAP. With 2 bases clipped from V and 2 bases from J, the junction kept 4 bases outside the gene matches. This CDR3 is built from 15 residues. The method was immunoSEQ multiplex PCR; TCRdb's version includes in-frame clones alone and lacks a portion of them. The table has 30,000 to 40,000 clones, 91% seen once. Sequenced sample: peripheral blood. The receptor's source is a woman in her thirties in a cohort sampled during active COVID-19. The chain couples TRBV12-5 to TRBJ2-7, with TRBD1 identical over 9 bases. The CDR3 nucleotides are TGTGCTAGTGGTTTGAAACAGGGGGCCCCCTACGAGCAGTACTTC. Its translation: CASGLKQGAPYEQYF.